Sequencing of this T cell receptor (beta chain) was carried out in a study of radiotherapy plus CTLA-4 blockade in lung cancer. About the research overall: Across the patients, objective responses occurred in 18%, and disease control in roughly 31%. Regarding the study as a whole: Once radiotherapy plus ipilimumab had been given, TCR clones derived from tumor expanded in blood.

Trimming shortened V by 0 bases and J by 5 bases, and 7 bases separated the two germline ends. The CDR3 is 13 residues long. The germline V gene encodes CDR1 SEHNR and CDR2 FQNEAQ (reference sequence). Assay: immunoSEQ multiplex PCR; the TCRdb copy retains only in-frame clones and omits some. The repertoire holds over 75,000 clones, with about four fifths as singletons. Details on this clone: Its target is unknown.

Ipilimumab-mediated CTLA-4 blockade plus focal radiation was given to patients having chemo-refractory metastatic non-small-cell lung cancer. This rearrangement joins TRBV7-9 to TRBJ1-1; D uncertain. This receptor was identified in a human donor with non-small cell lung cancer who had stable disease on radiotherapy plus ipilimumab. Here the sequenced sample was peripheral blood, taken from a patient treated with radiotherapy plus ipilimumab. The CDR3: CASSLASGTEAFF. The CDR3 DNA reads as TGTGCCAGCAGCTTAGCGTCCGGGACTGAAGCTTTCTTT.